This entry lists 11 T cell receptor beta chains sequenced from one sample in a study of graft-versus-host responses after intestinal transplantation. Here immunoSEQ multiplex PCR was the method, and the copy in TCRdb shows in-frame clones only, minus some. The sample yields about 100,000 clones, less than 90% seen once. The antigens for these receptors are not known. The sequencing used unstimulated CD4+ T cells sorted from spleen or lymph node cells, collected before transplant. All receptors come from a human donor who was the organ donor for an intestinal transplant.

In DNA, the CDR3 is TGTGCCAGCAATAACGGGGGAGGGTCCTACGAGCAGTACTTC. This codes for CASNNGGGSYEQYF. The chain carries TRBV2 and TRBJ2-7; 7 bases align to TRBD2. The junction had 7 bases not matched to a gene; V was cut back by 7 bases and J by 1 base. The germline gives CDR1 SNHLY, CDR2 FYNNEI. This CDR3 contains 14 residues.

The chain couples TRBV6-5 to TRBJ2-3, with D unclear. CDR3 size: 14 residues. V gave up 0 bases and J gave up 4 bases, with 8 bases separating them. Per germline, CDR1 MNHEY and CDR2 SVGAGI. The DNA for the CDR3 is TGTGCCAGCAGTTACTCGATGCTCGCAGATACGCAGTATTTT. Translation gives CASSYSMLADTQYF.

The CDR3 protein is CASSFRARSDTQYF. The CDR3 nucleotides read TGTGCCAGCAGTTTTCGGGCGCGGTCAGATACGCAGTATTTT. The rearrangement joins TRBV28 to TRBJ2-3; no reliable D call. The germline V gene has CDR1 MDHEN and CDR2 SYDVKM. The CDR3 spans 14 residues. With 3 bases removed from V and 4 bases from J, the gap between germline ends came to 11 bases. Together with reference TRBV28 and TRBJ2-3, the CDR3 gives the full variable domain: DVKVTQSSRYLVKRTGEKVFLECVQDMDHENMFWYRQDPGLGLRLIYFSYDVKMKEKGDIPEGYSVSREKKERFSLILESASTNQTSMYLCASSFRARSDTQYFGPGTRLTVL.

This chain links TRBV30 with TRBJ2-7; 8 bases match TRBD1. CDR3 length: 13 amino acids. Germline V gene sequence: CDR1 GTSNPN, CDR2 SVGIG (reference sequence). J was trimmed by 9 bases and V by 6 bases; bases with no gene match: 13. The CDR3 here is CACWDRQMVWQYF. In DNA form, the CDR3 reads TGTGCCTGCTGGGACAGGCAAATGGTCTGGCAGTACTTC.

The chain uses TRBV7-8 and TRBJ1-1; D uncertain. CDR3 length: 16 amino acids. V was pared by 1 base and J by 1 base, with 13 bases between. CDR1 SGHVS and CDR2 FQNEAQ come from the germline V gene. Here the CDR3 DNA reads TGTGCCAGCAGCTTAGGATCATGGGGTGCGAACACTGAAGCTTTCTTT. Its protein product is CASSLGSWGANTEAFF.

This sequence joins TRBV27 and TRBJ1-1, with 9 bases aligning to TRBD1. J lost 6 bases, V lost 6 bases, and 14 bases had no gene match. Looked up from germline, CDR1 is MNHEY and CDR2 is SMNVEV (reference sequence). CDR3 length: 16 amino acids. CDR3 nucleotides: TGTGCCAGCAGGACCGGGACAGGGAGGTCGGAGGCTGAAGCTTTCTTT. Amino acid sequence: CASRTGTGRSEAEAFF.

This chain uses TRBV5-1 with TRBJ2-7; 9 bases agree with TRBD1. Germline lookup yields CDR1 SGHRS and CDR2 YFSETQ. J was trimmed by 4 bases and V by 1 base; bases with no gene match: 6. The CDR3 runs 15 residues. This CDR3 is CASSLSWDRVYEQYF. CDR3 DNA sequence: TGCGCCAGCAGCTTGTCCTGGGACAGGGTATACGAGCAGTACTTC.

The chain combines TRBV12-5 with TRBJ2-3, with D maybe TRBD2 (5 bases). CDR3 length: 13 amino acids. Germline assignment: CDR1 LGHNT and CDR2 FRNRAP. V shed 6 bases and J shed 3 bases, with 10 bases lying between them. The CDR3 reads CASGNRGTDTQYF. CDR3 bases: TGTGCTAGTGGGAACCGGGGAACAGATACGCAGTATTTT.

Remarks on this clone: The same CDR3 also results from other DNA sequences found in this sample. The DNA of the CDR3 is TGTGCCAGCAGCTTAAACTCCCAGGGGGCCCACCTTTACGAGCAGTACTTC. Protein product: CASSLNSQGAHLYEQYF. The V and J genes are TRBV7-8 and TRBJ2-7, with TRBD1 identical over 8 bases. This CDR3 region has 17 residues. With V trimmed by 2 bases and J by 4 bases, 13 bases remained unmatched. The germline V gene has CDR1 SGHVS and CDR2 FQNEAQ.

This chain links TRBV28 with TRBJ1-1; possible D gene TRBD1, 6 bases. The V end was cut by 8 bases, the J end by 4 bases, with 14 bases between. This CDR3 comprises 13 residues. Germline lookup yields CDR1 MDHEN and CDR2 SYDVKM. Written as DNA, the CDR3 is TGTGCCAGCCAAGACAGGAGAGCCACTGAAGCTTTCTTT. Protein product: CASQDRRATEAFF.

The chain is built from TRBV9 and TRBJ1-4; the D gene is possibly TRBD1 (5 bases). Germline V gene sequence: CDR1 SGDLS, CDR2 YYNGEE. Between the trimmed V and J ends, which lost 4 bases and 8 bases, there was a span of 18 bases. The CDR3 length is 15 residues. The CDR3 DNA is TGTGCCAGCAGCCCATCCCCGGGGGGGTACGAAAAACTGTTTTTT. Amino acids: CASSPSPGGYEKLFF. The whole variable domain, filled in from reference TRBV9 and TRBJ1-4, reads DSGVTQTPKHLITATGQRVTLRCSPRSGDLSVYWYQQSLDQGLQFLIQYYNGEERAKGNILERFSAQQFPDLHSELNLSSLELGDSALYFCASSPSPGGYEKLFFGSGTQLSVL.